These 32 T cell receptor beta chains originate from one sample sequenced in a study of cytomegalovirus exposure and HLA in healthy donors. Measured with immunoSEQ multiplex PCR; TCRdb has only the in-frame clones, and not every one. The data contain about 110,000 clones, about 88% of them seen just once; the ten biggest clones take up about 2%. The sequenced sample was PBMCs. The source is a woman aged 18-29 years in good health and CMV-seropositive.

This CDR3 reads CASSLRLAGDEQFF. CDR3 sequence (DNA): TGTGCCAGCAGCTTACGACTAGCCGGGGATGAGCAGTTCTTC. The genes are TRBV7-2 and TRBJ2-1; TRBD2 aligns across 7 bases. Germline CDR1 SGHTA, CDR2 FQGNSA. The CDR3 extends over 14 amino acids. Trimming at V came to 2 bases and at J to 8 bases, leaving 6 bases not matched to a gene.

The chain employs TRBV18 and TRBJ1-1; TRBD1 might be the D (6 bases). V shed 6 bases and J shed 6 bases, with 20 bases lying between them. The CDR3 totals 15 residues. Germline-derived CDR1 and CDR2 are KGHSH and LQKENI. CDR3 nucleotides: TGTGCCAGCTCTCCGGTACCAGGGGCTGACGCTGAAGCTTTCTTT. Amino acids: CASSPVPGADAEAFF.

The chain recombines TRBV28 with TRBJ2-3, with a possible D match to TRBD1 (6 bases). The CDR3 has 14 residues. V was cut by 2 bases and J by 4 bases, with 10 bases left in between. The V gene's germline CDR1 is MDHEN and CDR2 SYDVKM. CDR3 coding DNA: TGTGCCAGCAGTTTAGGGGGCGCTTCAGATACGCAGTATTTT. Translated, it gives CASSLGGASDTQYF.

The CDR3 DNA reads as TGTGCCAGCAGCCCGTTTAGGACAGGGCGAGGCTACACCTTC. Amino acid sequence: CASSPFRTGRGYTF. V and J are TRBV14 and TRBJ1-2; 8 bases fit TRBD1. CDR1 SGHDN and CDR2 FVKESK come from the germline V gene. The V and J ends lost 4 bases and 8 bases, in that order; junction bases with no gene match: 9. CDR3 length: 14 amino acids.

The V and J genes are TRBV7-9 and TRBJ1-4; TRBD1 might be the D (6 bases). The V end was cut by 4 bases, the J end by 7 bases, with 10 bases between. CDR3 length equals 13 residues. Germline V gene data show CDR1 as SEHNR and CDR2 as FQNEAQ (reference sequence). The CDR3 is CASSSAQGEKLFF. CDR3 coding DNA: TGTGCCAGCAGCTCCGCACAGGGTGAAAAACTGTTTTTT.

The rearrangement links TRBV7-2 to TRBJ1-1; 10 nucleotides line up with TRBD1. Germline V CDR1 and CDR2: SGHTA, FQGNSA. This CDR3 is 15 amino acids long. J was trimmed by 4 bases and V by 2 bases; bases with no gene match: 4. The CDR3 spells CASSLPTGGLTEAFF. For the CDR3, the DNA is TGTGCCAGCAGCTTACCGACAGGGGGCCTCACTGAAGCTTTCTTT.

The chain has TRBV28 and TRBJ2-1, with a tentative D call TRBD1 (6 bases). The ends were cut back, 7 bases at V and 2 bases at J, with 15 bases in the middle. Germline V gene sequence: CDR1 MDHEN, CDR2 SYDVKM. CDR3 size: 15 residues. CDR3 nucleotides: TGTGCCAGCACGACCGGGGACACCACCTACAATGAGCAGTTCTTC. Amino acids: CASTTGDTTYNEQFF.

V and J are TRBV6-6 and TRBJ1-2, with 8 bases matching TRBD1. CDR3 length: 15 residues. The germline V gene has CDR1 MNHNY and CDR2 SVGAGI (reference sequence). Trimming at V came to 0 bases and at J to 2 bases, leaving 2 bases not matched to a gene. The CDR3 DNA is TGTGCCAGCAGTTACTCCGGGACAGGCAACTATGGCTACACCTTC. Protein: CASSYSGTGNYGYTF.

J is TRBJ2-7 and V is TRBV9; D might be TRBD1 (5 bases). The CDR3 consists of 13 residues. The V end was cut by 1 base, the J end by 6 bases, with 11 bases between. The germline gives CDR1 SGDLS, CDR2 YYNGEE. CDR3 amino acids: CASSVQGLSEQYF. CDR3 sequence (DNA): TGTGCCAGCAGCGTACAGGGTCTCTCCGAGCAGTACTTC.

CDR3 in amino acids: CASSSRTGGNQPQHF. CDR3 coding DNA: TGTGCCAGCAGTTCGCGTACGGGGGGCAATCAGCCCCAGCATTTT. The chain joins TRBV2 to TRBJ1-5, with D tentatively TRBD1 (5 bases). The CDR3 spans 15 residues. V was pared by 5 bases and J by 2 bases, with 13 bases between. Germline CDR1 is SNHLY and CDR2 is FYNNEI.

V usage is TRBV19 and J usage is TRBJ1-6; possibly TRBD1 for D (5 bases). Trimming took 1 base from V and 10 from J, leaving 14 bases between them. The CDR3 runs to 15 residues. Germline V gene sequence: CDR1 LNHDA, CDR2 SQIVND (reference sequence). The DNA for the CDR3 is TGTGCCAGTAGTATAGTGGGGCACAGAGGATCACCCCTCCACTTT. Translating gives CASSIVGHRGSPLHF.

CDR3 sequence (DNA): TGTGCCAGCAGGCCCGGGGGAAGAAGCTCCTATAATTCACCCCTCCACTTT. Translated, it gives CASRPGGRSSYNSPLHF. The J gene is TRBJ1-6, the V gene TRBV28, with a possible D match to TRBD1 (5 bases). CDR1 and CDR2 from the germline V gene are MDHEN and SYDVKM. The V end lost 6 bases, the J end lost 0 bases, and 15 bases lay between the germline ends. The CDR3 loop spans 17 amino acids. Full variable domain (rest looked up from reference TRBV28 and TRBJ1-6): DVKVTQSSRYLVKRTGEKVFLECVQDMDHENMFWYRQDPGLGLRLIYFSYDVKMKEKGDIPEGYSVSREKKERFSLILESASTNQTSMYLCASRPGGRSSYNSPLHFGNGTRLTVT.

Only one count was recorded for this clone. This chain uses TRBV23-1 with TRBJ2-7, with TRBD1 matching over 7 bases. TRBV23-1 is identified as an open reading frame with a role that is uncertain. The CDR3 runs 13 residues. After removal of 6 bases from V and 5 bases from J, the junction contained 7 bases not matched to a gene. CDR3 nucleotide sequence: TGCGCCAGCAGCCCCACAGGGGCTAACGAGCAGTACGTC. The encoded protein is CASSPTGANEQYV.

This clone has only one observation. V is TRBV6-1 and J is TRBJ2-5; TRBD1 aligns across 9 bases. The CDR3 consists of 14 residues. V was pared by 3 bases and J by 2 bases, with 1 base of the junction left unmatched. Per the germline V gene, CDR1 is MNHNS and CDR2 is SASEGT. CDR3 region: CASSETGGQETQYF. CDR3 nucleotides: TGTGCCAGCAGTGAGACAGGGGGGCAAGAGACCCAGTACTTC.

The chain has TRBV21-1 and TRBJ1-1. TRBV21-1 is a pseudogene segment. The CDR3 consists of 15 residues. The CDR3 region has the DNA TGTGCCAGCAGCCCACCATGGTGGAGAGGAACTGAAGCTTTCTTT. Amino acid sequence: CASSPPWWRGTEAFF.

J is TRBJ2-7 and V is TRBV11-3; TRBD1 matches at 11 bases. Germline V lookup: CDR1 SGHNT, CDR2 YENEEA. The CDR3 runs 16 residues. The junction had 7 bases not matched to a gene; V was cut back by 4 bases and J by 2 bases. The CDR3: CASSSGSGQGAYEQYF. The CDR3, as DNA: TGTGCCAGCAGCTCGGGTTCGGGACAGGGGGCCTACGAGCAGTACTTC.

The rearrangement links TRBV28 to TRBJ1-1, with no clear D. Germline CDR1 and CDR2: MDHEN and SYDVKM. The CDR3 is 16 amino acids. Trimming pared 3 bases from V and 0 bases from J, leaving 14 bases between. The CDR3 reads CASSFSVRGMNTEAFF. CDR3 coding DNA: TGTGCCAGCAGTTTTTCCGTACGAGGGATGAACACTGAAGCTTTCTTT.

V usage is TRBV6-1 and J usage is TRBJ1-2; D gene unclear. Germline CDR1 MNHNS, CDR2 SASEGT. CDR3 size: 13 residues. V lost 2 bases, J lost 4 bases, and 8 bases lay in between. CDR3 residues: CASSEQAGYGYTF. CDR3 DNA: TGTGCCAGCAGTGAACAAGCGGGCTATGGCTACACCTTC.

J is TRBJ2-5 and V is TRBV27; 11 bases line up with TRBD2. Looked up from germline, CDR1 is MNHEY and CDR2 is SMNVEV (reference sequence). This CDR3 is built from 15 residues. The junction had 5 bases not matched to a gene; V was cut back by 5 bases and J by 3 bases. CDR3 sequence: CASSHQLAGEETQYF. Written as DNA, the CDR3 is TGTGCCAGCAGTCACCAACTAGCGGGGGAAGAGACCCAGTACTTC.

The sample holds one count of this clone. The rearrangement links TRBV7-9 to TRBJ1-4; possibly TRBD1 for D (6 bases). V gave up 5 bases and J gave up 7 bases, with 17 bases separating them. Germline CDR1 is SEHNR and CDR2 is FQNEAQ (reference sequence). This CDR3 is 15 amino acids long. CDR3 nucleotide sequence: TGTGCCAGCAGCCGCCCTATCGGGGGGCGTGAAAAACTGTTTTTT. Translated: CASSRPIGGREKLFF.

The V call is TRBV7-9, the J call TRBJ1-1; 12 bases map to TRBD1. After removal of 6 bases from V and 7 bases from J, the junction contained 12 bases not matched to a gene. CDR1 and CDR2 from the germline V gene are SEHNR and FQNEAQ (reference sequence). The CDR3 consists of 16 residues. DNA of the CDR3: TGTGCCAGCAGGCCGGGACAGGGGGCTGTATGGGGTGAAGCTTTCTTT. This translates into CASRPGQGAVWGEAFF.

The rearrangement links TRBV28 to TRBJ1-5, with D possibly matching TRBD1 (5 bases). The ends were cut back, 6 bases at V and 3 bases at J, with 12 bases in the middle. The CDR3 runs 14 residues. The germline gives CDR1 MDHEN, CDR2 SYDVKM. The CDR3 here is CASSQQVLNQPQHF. CDR3 sequence (DNA): TGTGCCAGCAGCCAACAGGTTCTCAATCAGCCCCAGCATTTT.

The chain uses TRBV15 and TRBJ1-5; 11 bases line up with TRBD1. The germline V gene encodes CDR1 LNHNV and CDR2 YYDKDF (reference sequence). This CDR3 is 18 amino acids long. J lost 1 base, V lost 3 bases, and 8 bases had no gene match. CDR3 amino acids: CATSRDRGRPGSNQPQHF. CDR3 in DNA: TGTGCCACCAGCAGGGACAGGGGGCGGCCCGGGAGCAATCAGCCCCAGCATTTT.

The chain uses TRBV5-4 and TRBJ1-2; TRBD1 agrees at 9 bases. CDR3 length: 14 residues. J gave up 7 bases and V 3 bases, and 7 bases lay outside the gene matches. Germline values: CDR1 SGHNT, CDR2 YYREEE (reference sequence). The CDR3 DNA is TGTGCCAGCAGCTGGGGGGGACAGGGCAGTGGCTACACCTTC. Translating it yields CASSWGGQGSGYTF.

The chain couples TRBV7-2 to TRBJ1-3; a weak D match, TRBD1 (5 bases). The CDR3 length is 13 residues. V shed 2 bases and J shed 7 bases, with 9 bases lying between them. Germline CDR1 and CDR2: SGHTA and FQGNSA. The CDR3 DNA is TGTGCCAGCAGCTTACAGGGTTGGAACACCATATATTTT. Protein: CASSLQGWNTIYF. Variable domain in full (rest from reference TRBV7-2 and TRBJ1-3): GAGVSQSPSNKVTEKGKDVELRCDPISGHTALYWYRQSLGQGLEFLIYFQGNSAPDKSGLPSDRFSAERTGGSVSTLTIQRTQQEDSAVYLCASSLQGWNTIYFGEGSWLTVV.

V gene TRBV28 combines with J gene TRBJ2-3, with TRBD2 matching 9 bases. V shed 2 bases and J 3 bases; nucleotides not matched to a gene: 9. This CDR3 spans 17 amino acids. Germline CDR1 and CDR2: MDHEN and SYDVKM. The CDR3 here is CASSLPQGLAGTDTQYF. The CDR3 nucleotides are TGTGCCAGCAGTTTACCCCAGGGACTAGCTGGGACAGATACGCAGTATTTT.

The CDR3 protein is CASSRDRGNVGYGYTF. The CDR3 region has the DNA TGTGCCAGTAGTCGGGACAGGGGAAATGTGGGCTATGGCTACACCTTC. The gene calls are TRBV19 and TRBJ1-2, with 10 bases lining up with TRBD1. Trimming removed 5 bases from V and 4 bases from J; junction bases left unmatched: 10. Germline CDR1 reads LNHDA; CDR2 reads SQIVND (reference sequence). This CDR3 is 16 amino acids long.

The genes are TRBV5-4 and TRBJ1-1, with 8 bases aligning to TRBD1. The germline gives CDR1 SGHNT, CDR2 YYREEE (reference sequence). V shed 3 bases and J 5 bases; nucleotides not matched to a gene: 6. The CDR3 spans 14 residues. The CDR3 region is CASSWQGAGTEAFF. In DNA form, the CDR3 reads TGTGCCAGCAGCTGGCAGGGGGCGGGTACTGAAGCTTTCTTT. The whole variable domain, remainder taken from reference TRBV5-4 and TRBJ1-1, is ETGVTQSPTHLIKTRGQQVTLRCSSQSGHNTVSWYQQALGQGPQFIFQYYREEENGRGNFPPRFSGLQFPNYSSELNVNALELDDSALYLCASSWQGAGTEAFFGQGTRLTVV.

The chain uses TRBV5-1 and TRBJ2-1; 8 nucleotides line up with TRBD1. CDR3 length: 14 amino acids. Germline values: CDR1 SGHRS, CDR2 YFSETQ. The V segment lost 0 bases and the J segment 8 bases; nucleotides outside the gene matches: 4. CDR3 residues: CASSLASTGDEQFF. The CDR3 DNA is TGCGCCAGCAGCTTGGCCTCGACAGGGGATGAGCAGTTCTTC.

This sequence joins TRBV27 and TRBJ1-6; 9 bases map to TRBD1. Germline loops: CDR1 MNHEY, CDR2 SMNVEV (reference sequence). With V trimmed by 6 bases and J by 6 bases, 6 bases remained unmatched. This CDR3 spans 15 amino acids. CDR3 in DNA: TGTGCCAGCAGCCCGGGACAGGGCCCTAATTCACCCCTCCACTTT. Amino acid sequence: CASSPGQGPNSPLHF.

The J gene is TRBJ2-7, the V gene TRBV28, with D perhaps TRBD2 (7 bases). Germline V CDR1 and CDR2: MDHEN, SYDVKM. The CDR3 runs to 15 residues. Trimming shortened V by 7 bases and J by 5 bases, and 21 bases separated the two germline ends. Here the CDR3 reads CASKRRGAAGDEQYF. The CDR3, as DNA: TGTGCCAGCAAACGTAGGGGGGCCGCGGGGGACGAGCAGTACTTC.

The chain is built from TRBV16 and TRBJ1-1; TRBD1 matches at 9 bases. V lost 3 bases to trimming and J lost 2 bases; unmatched junction nucleotides: 4. The CDR3 is 15 residues long. Germline CDR1 and CDR2: KGHSY and FQNENV. CDR3 region: CASSHLGQGNTEAFF. CDR3 DNA sequence: TGTGCCAGCAGCCACCTGGGACAGGGTAACACTGAAGCTTTCTTT.